A single sample gave rise to the 13 T cell receptor beta chains below, sequenced in a study of cytomegalovirus exposure and HLA in healthy donors. The PCR contained 60 Vbeta and 13 Jbeta primers. TCRdb's table, derived via immunoSEQ multiplex PCR, lists solely in-frame clones and lacks some. The sample shows 120,000 or so clones, approximately 80% of them seen only once. Sequenced material: PBMCs. The receptors derive from a man between 35 and 55 years old in good health and CMV-seronegative.

The count of this clone is one. The chain recombines TRBV4-2 with TRBJ2-1, with 9 bases that match TRBD1. The germline V gene encodes CDR1 LGHNA and CDR2 YNFKEQ. V dropped 3 bases and J dropped 3; count of bases not matched to a gene: 3. This CDR3 comprises 15 residues. The CDR3 nucleotides are TGTGCCAGCAGCCAGCCGGGACAGGGCTACAATGAGCAGTTCTTC. This sequence encodes CASSQPGQGYNEQFF.

The chain links TRBV19 to TRBJ2-6, with 12 bases aligning to TRBD1. Germline V gives CDR1 LNHDA, CDR2 SQIVND (reference sequence). This CDR3 is 18 amino acids long. The V and J ends lost 3 bases and 4 bases, in that order; junction bases with no gene match: 7. CDR3 nucleotides: TGTGCCAGTAGTATTCCGGGACAGGGGGCTTCCGGGGCCAACGTCCTGACTTTC. It yields the protein CASSIPGQGASGANVLTF.

The count of this clone is one. The chain links TRBV10-3 to TRBJ2-3, with TRBD2 matching over 7 bases. Per the germline V gene, CDR1 is ENHRY and CDR2 is SYGVKD. The ends lost 5 bases at V and 1 base at J; junction bases unmatched: 6. The CDR3 is made up of 15 amino acids. CDR3 DNA: TGTGCCATCAGTAGACTAGCTGGACGCACAGATACGCAGTATTTT. Protein: CAISRLAGRTDTQYF.

The sample holds one count of this clone. The chain employs TRBV7-9 and TRBJ1-1; TRBD1 agrees at 10 bases. The CDR3 is 14 residues long. Germline CDR1 is SEHNR and CDR2 is FQNEAQ (reference sequence). The V gene end was trimmed by 3 bases and the J gene end by 3 bases; junction bases not matched to a gene: 1. CDR3 loop: CASSFGTGDTEAFF. In DNA form, the CDR3 reads TGTGCCAGCAGCTTTGGGACAGGGGACACTGAAGCTTTCTTT. Variable domain in full (rest from reference TRBV7-9 and TRBJ1-1): DTGVSQNPRHKITKRGQNVTFRCDPISEHNRLYWYRQTLGQGPEFLTYFQNEAQLEKSRLLSDRFSAERPKGSFSTLEIQRTEQGDSAMYLCASSFGTGDTEAFFGQGTRLTVV.

The CDR3 region has the DNA TGCAGTGCTAGCTGGGCTTCTGGCTACACCTTC. Its translation: CSASWASGYTF. The rearrangement joins TRBV20-1 to TRBJ1-2; D not resolved. Trimming removed 3 bases from V and 7 bases from J, with 9 bases in between. CDR1 DFQATT and CDR2 SNEGSKA come from the germline V gene (reference sequence). The CDR3 extends over 11 amino acids.

The rearrangement links TRBV7-8 to TRBJ2-7; 12 nucleotides match TRBD1. Trimming at V came to 0 bases and at J to 3 bases, leaving 15 bases not matched to a gene. CDR1 SGHVS and CDR2 FQNEAQ come from the germline V gene. CDR3 length equals 20 residues. CDR3 loop: CASSLAGTGGADLFGYEQYF. DNA for the CDR3: TGTGCCAGCAGCTTAGCGGGGACAGGGGGCGCGGACCTATTTGGCTACGAGCAGTACTTC.

The chain links TRBV28 to TRBJ1-2, with 7 bases matching TRBD1. J gave up 4 bases and V 5 bases, and 7 bases lay outside the gene matches. Germline values: CDR1 MDHEN, CDR2 SYDVKM. There are 14 residues in the CDR3. CDR3 in amino acids: CASSGGGAGYGYTF. The DNA of the CDR3 is TGTGCCAGCAGTGGAGGGGGCGCCGGCTATGGCTACACCTTC.

V gene TRBV5-1 combines with J gene TRBJ2-5; the match to TRBD2 covers 7 bases. The J call could be wrong; TRBJ2-7 is a better fit for the DNA end. Per the germline V gene, CDR1 is SGHRS and CDR2 is YFSETQ. The CDR3 totals 15 residues. CDR3 sequence: CASSLALAASYEQYF. The CDR3 DNA sequence: TGCGCCAGCAGCTTGGCTCTAGCGGCCTCCTACGAGCAGTACTTC.

V and J are TRBV5-4 and TRBJ1-1; TRBD1 matches 8 bases. This CDR3 is built from 13 residues. Per the germline V gene, CDR1 is SGHNT and CDR2 is YYREEE (reference sequence). After removal of 4 bases from V and 5 bases from J, the junction contained 4 bases not matched to a gene. The CDR3 DNA reads TGTGCCAGCAGCCGACAGGGGAGGACTGAAGCTTTCTTT. It codes for CASSRQGRTEAFF.

The chain joins TRBV28 to TRBJ2-4, with D unclear. V was trimmed by 2 bases and J by 9 bases, leaving 11 bases between them. CDR3 length: 13 amino acids. CDR1 is MDHEN and CDR2 is SYDVKM in the germline V gene. The DNA for the CDR3 is TGTGCCAGCAGTTTAGCGTCGCCGGTCATTCAGTACTTC. Residues: CASSLASPVIQYF.

V usage is TRBV16 and J usage is TRBJ2-1, with 15 nucleotides matching TRBD2. In germline, CDR1 is KGHSY, CDR2 FQNENV. This CDR3 region has 18 residues. The V gene end was trimmed by 4 bases and the J gene end by 8 bases; junction bases not matched to a gene: 12. The CDR3 region is CASSRIGTRTSGGDEQFF. CDR3 sequence (DNA): TGTGCCAGCAGCCGAATTGGAACGAGGACTAGCGGGGGGGATGAGCAGTTCTTC.

The chain is built from TRBV4-3 and TRBJ2-7; a possible D gene is TRBD2 (6 bases). CDR1 is LGHNA and CDR2 is YSLEER in the germline V gene. CDR3 length: 15 amino acids. V lost 0 bases and J lost 3, with 12 bases in between. CDR3 protein: CASSQDRREVYEQYF. CDR3 nucleotide sequence: TGCGCCAGCAGCCAAGACCGCAGGGAGGTCTACGAGCAGTACTTC.

The rearrangement links TRBV30 to TRBJ2-3, with D perhaps matching TRBD2 (5 bases). Per germline, CDR1 GTSNPN and CDR2 SVGIG (reference sequence). The CDR3 is made up of 15 amino acids. V was cut by 1 base and J by 4 bases, with 15 bases left in between. DNA for the CDR3: TGTGCCTGGAGTGCGGGTGGGAGTGTCGCAGATACGCAGTATTTT. Residues: CAWSAGGSVADTQYF.